This entry lists 27 T cell receptor beta chains sequenced from one sample in a study of T cells in Graves' hyperthyroidism and ophthalmopathy. Researchers amplified the TCR beta CDR3 regions from RNA transcripts. Using the HTBI primer set, a first-round RT-PCR was run on the TCR CDR3. TCRdb passed the multiplex PCR reads through MiXCR, listing each CDR3 protein once. Among hundreds of thousands of distinct CDR3 sequences, less than 25% were seen once, and the ten largest hold 34%. The source material was blood. The source is a man between 25 and 39 years old with Graves' ophthalmopathy.

V and J are TRBV2 and TRBJ2-3; 7 nucleotides align to TRBD2. The V gene's germline CDR1 is SNHLY and CDR2 FYNNEI. Trimming took 2 bases from V and 4 from J; bases not matched to a gene: 9. The CDR3 extends over 16 amino acids. This CDR3 reads CASSEKGGLVADTQYF. The CDR3 bases are TGTGCCAGCAGTGAAAAGGGCGGACTAGTCGCAGATACGCAGTATTTT.

In this sample, this clonotype turned up many times. J is TRBJ1-2 and V is TRBV6-1; tentative D call: TRBD1 (6 bases). This CDR3 is 13 amino acids long. The V end was cut by 6 bases, the J end by 8 bases, with 16 bases between. The V gene's germline CDR1 is MNHNS and CDR2 SASEGT. CDR3 nucleotides: TGTGCCAGCAGCGCGCTCCGGGACATAGGCTACACCTTC. It is translated as CASSALRDIGYTF.

This clonotype was counted at least ten times. The chain is built from TRBV6-2 or TRBV6-3 and TRBJ2-3, with 7 bases fitting TRBD2. The germline V gene has CDR1 MNHEY and CDR2 SVGEGT. V trimming: 10 bases; J trimming: 0 bases; junction bases outside the gene matches: 19. This CDR3 has 18 amino acids. Here the CDR3 DNA reads TGTGCCACCCAAGCGCTAAGAACGGGAGGTCGGAGCACAGATACGCAGTATTTT. It yields the protein CATQALRTGGRSTDTQYF.

This chain uses TRBV10-3 with TRBJ2-7, with 8 bases identical to TRBD2. This CDR3 spans 14 amino acids. Germline V gives CDR1 ENHRY, CDR2 SYGVKD. V dropped 3 bases and J dropped 1; count of bases not matched to a gene: 2. CDR3: CAISDGTRSYEQYF. DNA of the CDR3: TGTGCCATCAGTGACGGGACTAGATCCTACGAGCAGTACTTC.

V usage is TRBV5-6 and J usage is TRBJ2-7, with D perhaps being TRBD1 or TRBD2 (5 bases each). CDR1 and CDR2 from the germline V gene are SGHDT and YYEEEE. The CDR3 is 13 residues long. V lost 3 bases, J lost 7 bases, and 14 bases lay in between. DNA of the CDR3: TGTGCCAGCAGCTGGGACCCAATGAGGGAGCAGTACTTC. Translated: CASSWDPMREQYF.

This clonotype was seen a few times. This chain links TRBV20-1 with TRBJ2-5; tentative D call: TRBD1 (8 bases). CDR3 length: 15 residues. CDR1 DFQATT and CDR2 SNEGSKA come from the germline V gene (reference sequence). V was clipped by 0 bases and J by 4 bases, with 15 bases between them. CDR3 nucleotides: TGCAGTGCTAGAGATACGACAGGGGAGGGAGAGACCCAGTACTTC. Amino acid sequence: CSARDTTGEGETQYF.

This clonotype was counted ten times or more. The chain is built from TRBV13 and TRBJ2-1; D gene uncertain. This CDR3 is built from 14 residues. Germline V lookup: CDR1 PRHDT, CDR2 FYEKMQ (reference sequence). The V and J ends lost 5 bases and 2 bases respectively, with 10 bases between them. CDR3 loop: CASSDPKTYNEQFF. CDR3 DNA: TGTGCCAGCAGCGACCCTAAGACCTACAATGAGCAGTTCTTC.

This chain links TRBV5-5 with TRBJ1-1, with TRBD1 as a possible D gene (5 bases). This CDR3 comprises 15 residues. With 0 bases removed from V and 4 bases from J, the gap between germline ends came to 13 bases. In germline, CDR1 is SGHKS, CDR2 YYEKEE (reference sequence). The CDR3, as DNA: TGTGCCAGCAGCTTGGAGCAGGGCCCGGGCACTGAAGCTTTCTTT. This sequence encodes CASSLEQGPGTEAFF.

Concerning this clonotype: One junction end does not reproduce the germline sequence, and a read error may be involved. The chain recombines TRBV5-1 with TRBJ2-2; 10 nucleotides agree with TRBD1. CDR3 length equals 15 residues. Germline V CDR1 and CDR2: SGHRS, YFSETQ. The CDR3 DNA reads as TGTGCCAGCAGCGGACAGGGGGAAAACACCGGGGAGCTGTTTTTT. It is translated as CASSGQGENTGELFF. The variable domain in full, with the rest retrieved from reference TRBV5-1 and TRBJ2-2, is KAGVTQTPRYLIKTRGQQVTLSCSPISGHRSVSWYQQTPGQGLQFLFEYFSETQRNKGNFPGRFSGRQFSNSRSEMNVSTLELGDSALYLCASSGQGENTGELFFGEGSRLTVL.

V is TRBV6-1 and J is TRBJ2-1; 7 nucleotides match TRBD2. Germline loops: CDR1 MNHNS, CDR2 SASEGT. V lost 6 bases to trimming and J lost 5 bases; unmatched junction nucleotides: 10. The CDR3 spans 15 residues. This CDR3 reads CASRNIAGVNNEQFF. The CDR3 region has the DNA TGTGCCAGCAGAAATATAGCGGGCGTTAACAATGAGCAGTTCTTC.

This clonotype was detected many times. V gene TRBV30 combines with J gene TRBJ1-1; maybe TRBD1 (5 bases). Deletions cut 4 bases from V and 1 base from J, with 19 bases between. From germline, CDR1 is GTSNPN and CDR2 SVGIG (reference sequence). This CDR3 has 16 amino acids. The CDR3 region has the DNA TGTGCCTGGAAGGGCGGCGAGGGGTTGGGGAACACTGAAGCTTTCTTT. It encodes CAWKGGEGLGNTEAFF.

This clonotype has just a few counts. The gene calls are TRBV12-3 or TRBV12-4 and TRBJ2-1, with 10 nucleotides matching TRBD2. This CDR3 has 17 residues. V dropped 1 base and J dropped 8; count of bases not matched to a gene: 11. CDR3 loop: CASSLGTAELAGYEQFF. The DNA for the CDR3 is TGTGCCAGCAGTTTAGGCACGGCCGAACTAGCGGGATATGAGCAGTTCTTC.

This clonotype was picked up a small number of times. This chain joins TRBV12-3 or TRBV12-4 and TRBJ2-1; D is undetermined. The CDR3 contains 15 residues. The V end lost 1 base, the J end lost 3 bases, and 10 bases lay between the germline ends. CDR3: CASSLGHGRYNEQFF. The CDR3 nucleotides are TGTGCCAGCAGTTTAGGGCACGGTCGCTACAATGAGCAGTTCTTC.

This clonotype was seen a few times. CDR3 region: CASSLRAAGVGTGELFF. As DNA, the CDR3 is TGTGCCAGCAGTCTAAGGGCGGCGGGAGTCGGGACCGGGGAGCTGTTTTTT. The chain combines TRBV27 with TRBJ2-2; TRBD2 agrees at 7 bases. With V trimmed by 5 bases and J by 5 bases, 14 bases remained unmatched. Per germline, CDR1 MNHEY and CDR2 SMNVEV (reference sequence). The CDR3 is made up of 17 amino acids.

There are a few counts of this clonotype. V is TRBV5-1 and J is TRBJ2-3, with D hard to call. This CDR3 region has 13 residues. V lost 4 bases and J lost 0, with 6 bases in between. Per germline, CDR1 SGHRS and CDR2 YFSETQ. The CDR3 sequence: CASSTASTDTQYF. The CDR3 DNA reads TGCGCCAGCAGCACCGCTAGCACAGATACGCAGTATTTT.

In its sample, this clonotype was seen a few times. The chain has TRBV13 and TRBJ2-5, with 7 bases matching TRBD2. This CDR3 has 14 amino acids. Germline CDR1 and CDR2: PRHDT and FYEKMQ (reference sequence). V was clipped by 5 bases and J by 4 bases; unmatched bases: 7. DNA for the CDR3: TGTGCCAGCAGCCGCCAACTAGCGAGAGAGACCCAGTACTTC. Protein product: CASSRQLARETQYF.

This clonotype has a count of ten or more. The J gene is TRBJ2-3, the V gene TRBV2, with 9 bases fitting TRBD2. The germline V gene encodes CDR1 SNHLY and CDR2 FYNNEI. The ends lost 10 bases at V and 0 bases at J; junction bases unmatched: 8. This CDR3 is 15 amino acids long. CDR3 DNA sequence: TGTGCCATCGTTAGACTAGCGGAGAGCACAGATACGCAGTATTTT. Its translation: CAIVRLAESTDTQYF.

The table lists this clonotype with a few counts. The gene calls are TRBV10-2 and TRBJ2-2, with D unclear. V lost 8 bases and J lost 2, with 6 bases in between. The CDR3 extends over 12 amino acids. Per the germline V gene, CDR1 is WSHSY and CDR2 is SAAADI. In DNA, the CDR3 is TGCGCCAGCGGGGTAAACACCGGGGAGCTGTTTTTT. Its translation: CASGVNTGELFF.

CDR3 in DNA: TGTGCCTGGAGTAAAGTAGTAGCTTTTGAGACCCAGTACTTC. Translated: CAWSKVVAFETQYF. The V call is TRBV30, the J call TRBJ2-5; D gene unclear. The CDR3 is 14 residues long. V was shortened by 2 bases and J by 5 bases, with 15 bases between the two germline ends. CDR1 is GTSNPN and CDR2 is SVGIG in the germline V gene (reference sequence).

The sample holds a few counts of this clonotype. The chain carries TRBV7-9 and TRBJ2-1, with a tentative D call TRBD2 (6 bases). There are 15 residues in the CDR3. V gave up 9 bases and J gave up 0 bases, with 15 bases separating them. Germline CDR1 and CDR2: SEHNR and FQNEAQ (reference sequence). In nucleotides, the CDR3 is TGTGCCAGTACCTCGGGAGCGCTCTCCTACAATGAGCAGTTCTTC. Translating it yields CASTSGALSYNEQFF.

The gene calls are TRBV29-1 and TRBJ2-1; possibly TRBD1 or TRBD2 for D (5 bases each). With 6 bases removed from V and 8 bases from J, the gap between germline ends came to 11 bases. The CDR3 spans 11 residues. Germline V gene data show CDR1 as SQVTM and CDR2 as ANQGSEA. CDR3 DNA sequence: TGCAGCGTGACGGGACGGTATGAGCAGTTCTTC. Translated, it gives CSVTGRYEQFF.

The chain recombines TRBV20-1 with TRBJ2-3; TRBD2 matches at 12 bases. CDR1 is DFQATT and CDR2 is SNEGSKA in the germline V gene (reference sequence). The J segment lost 3 bases and the V segment lost 4 bases, leaving 14 bases of the junction unmatched. CDR3 length: 18 residues. The CDR3 loop reads CSATSTSGRYSRTDTQYF. DNA for the CDR3: TGCAGTGCTACCTCGACTAGCGGGAGATATTCTAGGACAGATACGCAGTATTTT.

The chain has TRBV18 and TRBJ1-3, with 7 nucleotides matching TRBD1. V shed 3 bases and J 1 base; nucleotides not matched to a gene: 6. This CDR3 comprises 16 residues. Germline assignment: CDR1 KGHSH and CDR2 LQKENI. For the CDR3, the DNA is TGTGCCAGCTCACCGGGACAGCCTTCTTCTGGAAACACCATATATTTT. This encodes CASSPGQPSSGNTIYF.

This clonotype was observed at least ten times. This rearrangement joins TRBV11-1 to TRBJ1-2; unclear D gene. The CDR3 has 14 residues. V lost 5 bases and J lost 4, with 14 bases in between. Germline CDR1 SGHAT, CDR2 FQDESV (reference sequence). The CDR3 loop is CASSNEGRSYGYTF. For the CDR3, the DNA is TGTGCCAGCAGCAACGAGGGCAGAAGCTATGGCTACACCTTC.

Note on this clonotype: The germline gene is not matched at one end of the junction; a read error may be the cause. V usage is TRBV6-2 or TRBV6-3 and J usage is TRBJ1-5, with D perhaps TRBD1 (5 bases). This CDR3 spans 17 amino acids. Germline V gene data show CDR1 as MNHEY and CDR2 as SVGEGT. The CDR3 reads CASSLPRSGPNRQPQRF. The CDR3 nucleotides read TGTGCCAGCAGTTTGCCGCGATCAGGGCCCAACAGGCAGCCCCAGCGTTTT.

The sample holds a few counts of this clonotype. The V and J genes are TRBV6-1 and TRBJ2-7, with D possibly being TRBD1 or TRBD2 (5 bases each). Germline V gives CDR1 MNHNS, CDR2 SASEGT. This CDR3 region has 14 residues. Trimming shortened V by 4 bases and J by 5 bases, and 15 bases separated the two germline ends. The CDR3 DNA follows: TGTGCCAGCAGTGGAGGGGACCGGCGTAACGAGCAGTACTTC. Protein: CASSGGDRRNEQYF.

The chain employs TRBV20-1 and TRBJ2-7; D not resolved. V lost 6 bases and J 2 bases, leaving 17 bases between the germline ends. The length of the CDR3 is 14 residues. Per the germline V gene, CDR1 is DFQATT and CDR2 is SNEGSKA (reference sequence). CDR3 protein: CSAPDLTTPYEQYF. CDR3 sequence (DNA): TGCAGTGCCCCCGATCTAACCACTCCCTACGAGCAGTACTTC.